The 6 T cell receptor beta chains below all came from one sample that was sequenced in a study of blood T cell repertoires in COVID-19. This table comes from immunoSEQ multiplex PCR, and its TCRdb copy is limited to in-frame clones, with some not included. This table holds about 40,000 clones, 92% found once. Material for sequencing was peripheral blood. Receptors were obtained from a man aged 50-60 years with active COVID-19.

In this sample, this clone turned up once. This sequence joins TRBV24-1 and TRBJ2-1; TRBD2 matches at 7 bases. This CDR3 is built from 16 residues. The germline CDR1 and CDR2 sequences are KGHDR and SFDVKD. Germline trimming cut 6 bases from V and 4 bases from J; bases unmatched to any gene: 11. CDR3 in DNA: TGTGCCACCAGTCCTAGGGCGGCTAGCGGTTACAATGAGCAGTTCTTC. Amino acids: CATSPRAASGYNEQFF.

This sequence joins TRBV7-9 and TRBJ2-1; 7 bases are shared with TRBD2. J gave up 5 bases and V 1 base, and 5 bases lay outside the gene matches. The CDR3 runs 15 residues. Germline V lookup: CDR1 SEHNR, CDR2 FQNEAQ (reference sequence). As DNA, the CDR3 is TGTGCCAGCAGCTTAGAGAGCGGGACCGACAATGAGCAGTTCTTC. Amino acids: CASSLESGTDNEQFF.

The genes are TRBV27 and TRBJ2-7; D is unclear. CDR1 is MNHEY and CDR2 is SMNVEV in the germline V gene (reference sequence). Trimming stripped 6 bases from V and 9 bases from J, with 24 bases between. The CDR3 is 15 residues long. The CDR3 coding sequence is TGTGCCAGCAGCCTTAAGGTGCCTTTTTCTACGGGGCAGTACTTC. It encodes CASSLKVPFSTGQYF.

The chain is built from TRBV3-1 (or the pseudogene TRBV3-2) and TRBJ1-3; 10 nucleotides line up with TRBD1. J gave up 4 bases and V 1 base, and 10 bases lay outside the gene matches. The length of the CDR3 is 18 residues. Germline CDR1 and CDR2: LGHDT and YNNKEL (reference sequence). This CDR3 reads CASSQVSRQGANGNTIYF. CDR3 nucleotide sequence: TGTGCCAGCAGCCAAGTTTCTCGACAGGGGGCAAACGGAAACACCATATATTTT.

The chain couples TRBV6-5 to TRBJ2-7, with 8 bases that match TRBD1. The length of the CDR3 is 13 residues. J was trimmed by 6 bases and V by 4 bases; bases with no gene match: 5. CDR1 is MNHEY, CDR2 SVGAGI, per germline. The CDR3 loop is CASSLTGDGEQYF. In DNA, the CDR3 is TGTGCCAGCAGTTTGACAGGGGACGGCGAGCAGTACTTC.

The J gene is TRBJ1-2, the V gene TRBV7-8; unclear D gene. CDR1 and CDR2 (germline): SGHVS, FQNEAQ. The CDR3 is 15 amino acids. V gave up 1 base and J gave up 6 bases, with 15 bases separating them. CDR3 amino acids: CASSLDGEALDGYTF. The CDR3 DNA is TGTGCCAGCAGCTTAGATGGGGAGGCCTTAGATGGCTACACCTTC.